This T cell receptor (beta chain) originates from a study of T cell responses to AZD1222 COVID-19 vaccine. This table comes from immunoSEQ multiplex PCR, and its TCRdb copy is limited to in-frame clones, with some not included. In the table there are over 110,000 clones, 80% to 90% of which are singletons. Remarks on this clone: The identical CDR3 is also encoded by other nucleotide sequences in the sample.

Germline CDR1 is GTSNPN and CDR2 is SVGIG (reference sequence). The CDR3 has 13 amino acids. The V end lost 1 base, the J end lost 3 bases, and 9 bases lay between the germline ends. The receptor was isolated from an adult in good health. Material: peripheral blood, obtained on day 0 of AZD1222 vaccination. The chain employs TRBV30 and TRBJ1-1, with TRBD1 as a possible D gene (5 bases). DNA of the CDR3: TGTGCCTGGAGTGGGCAGGGTTACACTGAAGCTTTCTTT. It translates to CAWSGQGYTEAFF.